This T cell receptor beta chain was sequenced during a study of blood T cell repertoires in COVID-19. Study-level background: Sources were T cells, B-cell-depleted T cells, or PBMCs; the material itself was cDNA or gDNA.

The CDR3 has 13 amino acids. V lost 6 bases and J lost 8; bases outside the gene matches: 6. CDR1 is SNHLY, CDR2 FYNNEI, per germline. Sequencing used immunoSEQ multiplex PCR; TCRdb keeps in-frame clones, though not all of them. The profile covers roughly 120,000 clones, with 75% to 95% appearing a single time and 1.8% taken by the ten largest. The source is a human donor with active COVID-19. The donor label of this sample is uncertain. The chain combines TRBV2 with TRBJ1-3, with TRBD1 identical over 8 bases. Sequencing was done on a sample of peripheral blood. The CDR3 here is CASRTGQGHTIYF. The CDR3 DNA is TGTGCCAGCAGGACCGGACAGGGCCACACCATATATTTT. Drawing the rest from reference TRBV2 and TRBJ1-3, the complete variable domain is EPEVTQTPSHQVTQMGQEVILRCVPISNHLYFYWYRQILGQKVEFLVSFYNNEISEKSEIFDDQFSVERPDGSNFTLKIRSTKLEDSAMYFCASRTGQGHTIYFGEGSWLTVV.